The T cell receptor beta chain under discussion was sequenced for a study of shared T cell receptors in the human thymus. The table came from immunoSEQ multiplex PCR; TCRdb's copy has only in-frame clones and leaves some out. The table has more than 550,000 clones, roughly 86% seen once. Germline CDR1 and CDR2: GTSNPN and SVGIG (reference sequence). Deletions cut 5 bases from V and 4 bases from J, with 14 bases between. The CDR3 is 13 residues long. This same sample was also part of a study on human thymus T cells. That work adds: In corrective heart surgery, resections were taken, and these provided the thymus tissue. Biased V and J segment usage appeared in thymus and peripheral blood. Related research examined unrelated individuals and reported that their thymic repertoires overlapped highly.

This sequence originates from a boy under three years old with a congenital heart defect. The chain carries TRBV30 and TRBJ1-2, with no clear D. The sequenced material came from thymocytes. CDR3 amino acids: CAWGRQTSYGYTF. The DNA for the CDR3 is TGTGCCTGGGGTCGTCAAACCAGCTATGGCTACACCTTC.